This is a list of T cell receptor beta chains from one sample in a study of T cells in Graves' hyperthyroidism and ophthalmopathy. TCRdb independently ran MiXCR on the multiplex PCR reads; one entry per CDR3 protein. The data show around 400,000 distinct CDR3 sequences, less than 15% seen once. Sequencing was carried out using blood. The receptors derive from a woman between 18 and 30 years old with Graves' hyperthyroidism. CDR3s include the opening cysteine and the closing phenylalanine or tryptophan. A D gene is named only where the DNA matches it firmly. Where a row states a size, it is once, few, many or the class of an expanded clone; other rows omit it.

clone size,D gene,J gene,V gene,CDR3 protein,CDR3 DNA
many,TRBD2,TRBJ2-1,TRBV6-1,CASSAVAGDGENEQFF,TGTGCCAGCAGTGCTGTAGCGGGAGATGGCGAGAATGAGCAGTTCTTC
NA,TRBD1,TRBJ1-4,TRBV25-1,CASTSDRGTNEKLFF,TGTGCCAGCACCTCGGACAGGGGAACTAATGAAAAACTGTTTTTT
few,TRBD1,TRBJ2-3,TRBV5-1,CASTLTGGALTDTQYF,TGCGCCAGCACCTTGACAGGGGGCGCTTTAACAGATACGCAGTATTTT
few,NA,TRBJ2-2,TRBV2,CASSSLRIGGELFF,TGTGCCAGCAGCTCACTTCGAATAGGCGGGGAGCTGTTTTTT
many,NA,TRBJ2-3,TRBV10-2,CASRRRSTDTQYF,TGCGCCAGCAGGCGGCGTAGCACAGATACGCAGTATTTT
many,NA,TRBJ2-1,TRBV4-3,CASSHNGAYNEQFF,TGCGCCAGCAGCCATAATGGAGCCTACAATGAGCAGTTCTTC
few,TRBD2,TRBJ2-5,TRBV18,CASSPRIAGAQETQYF,TGTGCCAGCTCACCAAGGATAGCGGGGGCCCAAGAGACCCAGTACTTC
many,TRBD1,TRBJ2-5,TRBV7-9,CASSFLGTGAETQYF,TGTGCCAGCAGCTTCCTAGGGACAGGGGCTGAGACCCAGTACTTC
many,NA,TRBJ2-1,TRBV4-1,CASSQRSPVLASEYNEQFF,TGCGCCAGCAGCCAAAGGTCCCCCGTCCTGGCTAGCGAGTACAATGAGCAGTTCTTC
NA,TRBD1,TRBJ1-1,TRBV3-1,CASSPRPTGGRTEAFF,TGTGCCAGCAGCCCACGACCTACAGGGGGAAGAACTGAAGCTTTCTTT
many,NA,TRBJ1-5,TRBV7-8,CASSPSTSGAAQPQHF,TGTGCCAGCAGCCCGTCCACCTCGGGGGCAGCCCAGCCCCAGCATTTT
many,NA,TRBJ2-1,TRBV5-1,CASSLAGTRVRNEQFF,TGCGCCAGCAGCTTGGCCGGGACTCGGGTAAGAAATGAGCAGTTCTTC
many,NA,TRBJ2-5,TRBV6-2/TRBV6-3,CASRSGSETQYF,TGTGCCAGCAGATCAGGGTCCGAGACCCAGTACTTC
many,NA,TRBJ2-5,TRBV11-2,CASSSGAGTSLGTQYF,TGTGCCAGCAGCTCGGGGGCCGGGACCTCGTTGGGGACCCAGTACTTC
few,NA,TRBJ1-4,TRBV2,CASSEQGSEKLFF,TGTGCCAGCAGTGAACAGGGGAGCGAAAAACTGTTTTTT
few,NA,TRBJ2-3,TRBV2,CASSETGGRIIKYF,TGTGCCAGCAGTGAAACTGGGGGTAGGATTATTAAGTATTTT
many,NA,TRBJ2-3,TRBV7-2,CASSSSRGTDTQYF,TGTGCCAGCAGCTCATCCCGCGGTACAGATACGCAGTATTTT
few,NA,TRBJ1-2,TRBV4-3,CASSQDPSRLSYYGYTF,TGCGCCAGCAGCCAAGATCCGTCCCGGCTATCCTACTATGGCTACACCTTC
many,NA,TRBJ1-1,TRBV11-1,CASSLAGGRMNTEAFF,TGTGCCAGCAGCTTAGCGGGCGGCAGGATGAACACTGAAGCTTTCTTT
many,NA,TRBJ2-7,TRBV6-1,CASRTDRTRGEQYF,TGTGCCAGCCGAACGGACAGGACTAGAGGGGAGCAGTACTTC
many,NA,TRBJ2-7,TRBV20-1,CSGGADLYEQYF,TGCAGTGGCGGAGCGGACCTCTACGAGCAGTACTTC
many,TRBD2,TRBJ2-7,TRBV27,CASSGGRADYEQYF,TGTGCCAGCAGCGGGGGGAGGGCCGACTACGAGCAGTACTTC
NA,NA,TRBJ2-3,TRBV28,CASSFEGSPFTDTQYF,TGTGCCAGCAGTTTTGAGGGAAGCCCATTCACAGATACGCAGTATTTT
NA,NA,TRBJ2-3,TRBV7-9,CASSLGNLDTQYF,TGTGCCAGCAGCTTAGGAAACTTAGATACGCAGTATTTT
NA,NA,TRBJ2-2,TRBV5-4,CASSLTELTGELFF,TGTGCCAGCAGCTTGACAGAGCTCACCGGGGAGCTGTTTTTT
many,NA,TRBJ2-7,TRBV20-1,CSARDRLLYEQYF,TGCAGTGCTAGAGATAGACTGCTTTACGAGCAGTACTTC